Sequencing of this T cell receptor (beta chain) was carried out in a study of T cell responses to AZD1222 COVID-19 vaccine. The table came from immunoSEQ multiplex PCR; TCRdb's copy has only in-frame clones and leaves some out. Of tens of thousands of clones listed, 90% to 95% are singletons. This sequence originates from an adult who received the AZD1222 COVID-19 vaccine. Sequencing used peripheral blood, obtained 28 days after the second AZD1222 dose.

CDR3 loop: CASTSRRGENTIYF. CDR3 in DNA: TGTGCCAGCACCTCCCGTAGGGGGGAAAACACCATATATTTT. V and J are TRBV11-2 and TRBJ1-3; tentative D call: TRBD1 (6 bases). V was trimmed by 7 bases and J by 6 bases, leaving 16 bases between them. The CDR3 covers 14 residues. CDR1 is SGHAT, CDR2 FQNNGV, per germline.